These 18 T cell receptor beta chains were sequenced from one sample in a study of blood T cell repertoires in COVID-19. Profiled with immunoSEQ multiplex PCR; TCRdb holds only in-frame clones, not every one. The sample has roughly 400,000 clones; approximately 90% are singletons. The specimen was PBMCs or T cells enriched from blood (not recorded which). The receptor set was obtained from a woman between 18 and 30 years old who had been exposed to COVID-19.

J is TRBJ1-1 and V is TRBV5-1, with 7 positions matching TRBD1. V lost 4 bases, J lost 4 bases, and 13 bases stayed unmatched. Per the germline V gene, CDR1 is SGHRS and CDR2 is YFSETQ. The length of the CDR3 is 16 residues. The CDR3 protein is CASSVQVTGTATEAFF. The CDR3, as DNA: TGCGCCAGCAGCGTCCAGGTTACCGGGACAGCCACTGAAGCTTTCTTT. The whole variable domain, filled in from reference TRBV5-1 and TRBJ1-1, reads KAGVTQTPRYLIKTRGQQVTLSCSPISGHRSVSWYQQTPGQGLQFLFEYFSETQRNKGNFPGRFSGRQFSNSRSEMNVSTLELGDSALYLCASSVQVTGTATEAFFGQGTRLTVV.

V and J are TRBV7-9 and TRBJ2-5; D is uncertain. V lost 0 bases and J 2 bases, leaving 10 bases between the germline ends. Looked up from germline, CDR1 is SEHNR and CDR2 is FQNEAQ (reference sequence). The CDR3 is 15 residues long. As DNA, the CDR3 is TGTGCCAGCAGCTTAGCTGGTCCTAGTCAAGAGACCCAGTACTTC. Its protein product is CASSLAGPSQETQYF.

This rearrangement joins TRBV28 to TRBJ1-4; maybe TRBD1 (6 bases). V was trimmed by 8 bases and J by 0 bases, leaving 16 bases between them. The CDR3 is 16 residues long. The germline CDR1 and CDR2 sequences are MDHEN and SYDVKM. CDR3 amino acids: CASGGGLIATNEKLFF. CDR3 bases: TGTGCCAGCGGGGGGGGCTTAATTGCAACTAATGAAAAACTGTTTTTT.

The chain recombines TRBV6-5 with TRBJ1-2, with 10 bases lining up with TRBD1. J was trimmed by 8 bases and V by 2 bases; bases with no gene match: 2. This CDR3 is built from 13 residues. The germline V gene encodes CDR1 MNHEY and CDR2 SVGAGI. The CDR3 region is CASSYRDRGGYTF. DNA of the CDR3: TGTGCCAGCAGTTACAGGGACAGGGGAGGCTACACCTTC.

The chain links TRBV7-9 to TRBJ2-7; TRBD2 matches 15 bases. The CDR3 extends over 15 amino acids. J was trimmed by 4 bases and V by 5 bases; bases with no gene match: 3. The germline V gene has CDR1 SEHNR and CDR2 FQNEAQ (reference sequence). The chain's CDR3 is CASSRTSGRAYEQYF. The CDR3 DNA reads as TGTGCCAGCAGCCGGACTAGCGGGAGGGCTTACGAGCAGTACTTC.

This sequence joins TRBV11-1 and TRBJ2-1; 8 bases line up with TRBD2. The CDR3 loop spans 15 amino acids. V lost 5 bases, J lost 0 bases, and 3 bases stayed unmatched. Germline CDR1 is SGHAT and CDR2 is FQDESV (reference sequence). This chain's CDR3 is CASSLSGSSYNEQFF. Written as DNA, the CDR3 is TGTGCCAGCAGCCTAAGCGGGAGCTCCTACAATGAGCAGTTCTTC.

The rearrangement joins TRBV14 to TRBJ1-6; 9 bases match TRBD1. J lost 8 bases, V lost 3 bases, and 5 bases had no gene match. Germline CDR1 SGHDN, CDR2 FVKESK. The CDR3 covers 15 residues. Written as DNA, the CDR3 is TGTGCCAGCAGCCACCGGGACAGGGTCGATTCACCCCTCCACTTT. It specifies CASSHRDRVDSPLHF. The whole variable domain, remainder taken from reference TRBV14 and TRBJ1-6, is EAGVTQFPSHSVIEKGQTVTLRCDPISGHDNLYWYRRVMGKEIKFLLHFVKESKQDESGMPNNRFLAERTGGTYSTLKVQPAELEDSGVYFCASSHRDRVDSPLHFGNGTRLTVT.

The V and J genes are TRBV5-8 and TRBJ1-5, with TRBD1 matching 10 bases. V was pared by 9 bases and J by 7 bases, with 13 bases of the junction left unmatched. Germline V gene sequence: CDR1 SGHTS, CDR2 YDEGEE. The CDR3 length is 15 residues. CDR3 sequence: CATATGTGVLQPQHF. The CDR3 DNA sequence: TGTGCCACCGCAACCGGGACAGGGGTCCTCCAGCCCCAGCATTTT.

This clone was counted once. This chain connects TRBV5-1 to TRBJ2-7; 9 nucleotides agree with TRBD2. Germline CDR1 and CDR2: SGHRS and YFSETQ. V gave up 3 bases and J gave up 3 bases; unmatched junction bases: 4. There are 14 residues in the CDR3. This chain's CDR3 is CASSYSGGSYEQYF. The CDR3 nucleotides are TGCGCCAGCAGCTACAGCGGGGGGAGCTACGAGCAGTACTTC.

CDR3 DNA sequence: TGTGCCAGCAGCCAGGTCGACAGGGACTCCTATAATTCACCCCTCCACTTT. It is translated as CASSQVDRDSYNSPLHF. The chain has TRBV3-1 (or the pseudogene TRBV3-2) and TRBJ1-6; TRBD1 matches 7 bases. Looked up from germline, CDR1 is LGHDT and CDR2 is YNNKEL (reference sequence). Trimming cost V 3 bases and J 0 bases; bases outside gene matches: 5. This CDR3 contains 17 residues.

The gene calls are TRBV4-3 and TRBJ2-5, with D unclear. Germline-derived CDR1 and CDR2 are LGHNA and YSLEER. This CDR3 contains 15 residues. Trimming took 0 bases from V and 5 from J, leaving 13 bases between them. CDR3 residues: CASSQEVFTVETQYF. The CDR3 nucleotides are TGCGCCAGCAGCCAAGAGGTCTTCACTGTTGAGACCCAGTACTTC.

Comment on this clone: Sequence at one end of the junction differs from germline and may be a read error. V and J are TRBV10-2 and TRBJ1-5, with 7 bases lining up with TRBD1. The CDR3 totals 14 residues. In germline, CDR1 is WSHSY, CDR2 SAAADI. CDR3: CVSHPGQSNQPQHF. The CDR3 coding sequence is TGCGTCAGCCACCCGGGACAGAGCAATCAGCCCCAGCATTTT.

The chain has TRBV5-4 and TRBJ1-2, with 9 nucleotides matching TRBD1. V was pared by 5 bases and J by 1 base, with 12 bases of the junction left unmatched. The CDR3 runs to 17 residues. Germline CDR1 reads SGHNT; CDR2 reads YYREEE (reference sequence). The CDR3 protein is CASSQTGTGHYNYGYTF. The CDR3, as DNA: TGTGCCAGCAGTCAAACCGGGACAGGGCATTATAACTATGGCTACACCTTC.

CDR3 DNA: TGTGCCAGCTCGCAGACGGGGGGCTACCGGAGCGAGACCCAGTACTTC. Protein: CASSQTGGYRSETQYF. The J gene is TRBJ2-5, the V gene TRBV18, with D possibly being TRBD2 (7 bases). The ends were cut back, 6 bases at V and 5 bases at J, with 22 bases in the middle. The CDR3 has 16 amino acids. Germline-derived CDR1 and CDR2 are KGHSH and LQKENI.

The V call is TRBV19, the J call TRBJ1-2; the match to TRBD1 covers 9 bases. Germline CDR1 LNHDA, CDR2 SQIVND (reference sequence). The CDR3 length is 18 residues. The V segment lost 2 bases and the J segment 0 bases; nucleotides outside the gene matches: 10. DNA for the CDR3: TGTGCCAGTAGTATAAGGCTGGGACAGGGCTCCACTAACTATGGCTACACCTTC. Translating it yields CASSIRLGQGSTNYGYTF. Combining the CDR3 with reference TRBV19 and TRBJ1-2 gives the whole variable domain DGGITQSPKYLFRKEGQNVTLSCEQNLNHDAMYWYRQDPGQGLRLIYYSQIVNDFQKGDIAEGYSVSREKKESFPLTVTSAQKNPTAFYLCASSIRLGQGSTNYGYTFGSGTRLTVV.

The chain combines TRBV7-9 with TRBJ1-1, with no clear D. Trimming cost V 7 bases and J 4 bases, with 16 bases left between them. The CDR3 has 14 amino acids. Per germline, CDR1 SEHNR and CDR2 FQNEAQ (reference sequence). The CDR3 coding sequence is TGTGCCAGCACCCCTCAGGATGGAGGCACTGAAGCTTTCTTT. Its translation: CASTPQDGGTEAFF.

The CDR3 reads CASGSPRGGRIQETQYF. The CDR3 region has the DNA TGTGCCAGCGGATCGCCCCGGGGGGGGAGAATTCAAGAGACCCAGTACTTC. V and J are TRBV7-9 and TRBJ2-5, with TRBD2 matching 8 bases. V trimming: 8 bases; J trimming: 2 bases; junction bases outside the gene matches: 16. The germline gives CDR1 SEHNR, CDR2 FQNEAQ (reference sequence). The CDR3 runs 17 residues.

The chain links TRBV6-5 to TRBJ1-1, with TRBD1 as a possible D gene (6 bases). The CDR3 loop spans 15 amino acids. V was shortened by 4 bases and J by 5 bases, with 17 bases between the two germline ends. From germline, CDR1 is MNHEY and CDR2 SVGAGI. CDR3 sequence (DNA): TGTGCCAGCAGTTCACGACAAGGGGGACGTACTGAAGCTTTCTTT. It translates to CASSSRQGGRTEAFF.